This passage covers 23 T cell receptor beta chains from one sample sequenced in a study of T-cell reconstitution after alpha-beta-depleted transplantation in children. Preparation of the TCRbeta library was carried out with unique molecular identifiers. A single record per CDR3 protein comes from TCRdb applying MiXCR to the PCR reads. This table has some 600,000 distinct CDR3 sequences, 10% to 15% appearing once. The sample here was PBMCs, mostly from graft donor cells, taken 360 days after TCRalphabeta/CD19-depleted stem cell transplant. The source of these receptors is a male patient between 10 and 17 years old who had a stem cell transplant for acute myeloid leukemia, so the T cells may come from the graft donor.

The chain combines TRBV11-2 with TRBJ2-1; TRBD2 might be the D (5 bases). Trimming took off 2 bases at V and 7 bases at J, with 27 bases between the two ends. There are 19 residues in the CDR3. Germline V gene lookup returns CDR1 SGHAT and CDR2 FQNNGV. The chain's CDR3 is CASSLKVGGQWRVGNEQFF. CDR3 coding DNA: TGTGCCAGCAGCTTAAAGGTTGGCGGGCAATGGAGAGTCGGAAATGAGCAGTTCTTC.

This clonotype appeared many times. This chain joins TRBV12-3 or TRBV12-4 and TRBJ2-7; TRBD1 might be the D (5 bases). The V end was cut by 1 base, the J end by 0 bases, with 10 bases between. CDR3 length equals 15 residues. CDR3 coding DNA: TGTGCCAGCAGTTTAGGACAGATCAGCTCCTACGAGCAGTACTTC. It codes for CASSLGQISSYEQYF.

This chain links TRBV7-2 with TRBJ2-2, with 7 bases aligning to TRBD1. The CDR3 has 17 residues. Germline V gene sequence: CDR1 SGHTA, CDR2 FQGNSA. V dropped 5 bases and J dropped 2; count of bases not matched to a gene: 11. This chain's CDR3 is CASSPFRDRVNTGELFF. The CDR3 DNA sequence: TGTGCCAGCAGCCCCTTCAGGGACAGAGTAAACACCGGGGAGCTGTTTTTT.

The chain has TRBV11-2 and TRBJ2-7, with 9 bases fitting TRBD1. Germline loops: CDR1 SGHAT, CDR2 FQNNGV. With V trimmed by 4 bases and J by 2 bases, 9 bases remained unmatched. CDR3 size: 16 residues. The CDR3 DNA reads TGTGCCAGCAGCTCCCGACAGGGGGTCACACCCTACGAGCAGTACTTC. Its translation is CASSSRQGVTPYEQYF.

The rearrangement uses TRBV2 and TRBJ2-7; 7 bases agree with TRBD2. Looked up from germline, CDR1 is SNHLY and CDR2 is FYNNEI. The CDR3 is 14 residues long. The J segment lost 7 bases and the V segment lost 6 bases, leaving 12 bases of the junction unmatched. CDR3 coding DNA: TGTGCCAGCAGGAATGGGGGGGGACTACGGGAGCAGTACTTC. This codes for CASRNGGGLREQYF.

This clonotype was seen more than once but under ten times. As the CDR3 is not closed by the conserved phenylalanine or tryptophan, this likely results from a read error. No DNA is shown, since the ends of the CDR3 on it are uncertain; the CDR3 is the one TCRdb lists. V is TRBV12-3 or TRBV12-4 and J is TRBJ2-3; the D call of TRBD2 is as the table states it, not checked on the DNA. With termini counted, the CDR3 has 14 amino acids. CDR3: CASSQLAGVPVGVI.

This clonotype appeared a few times. The rearrangement links TRBV12-3 or TRBV12-4 to TRBJ2-7; possible D gene TRBD1, 5 bases. The germline V and J ends were trimmed by 6 bases and 6 bases, with 27 bases remaining between them. The CDR3 spans 17 residues. The CDR3 reads CASSLPPVGPPWGEQYF. CDR3 nucleotide sequence: TGTGCCAGCAGCCTCCCCCCGGTGGGGCCACCTTGGGGCGAGCAGTACTTC.

The chain recombines TRBV7-9 with TRBJ2-5; no clear D. The ends were cut back, 4 bases at V and 10 bases at J, with 22 bases in the middle. The CDR3 is 15 residues long. Per the germline V gene, CDR1 is SEHNR and CDR2 is FQNEAQ (reference sequence). The CDR3 here is CASSWGRAGDEGQYF. The CDR3 nucleotides are TGTGCCAGCAGCTGGGGAAGGGCAGGAGACGAAGGCCAGTACTTC.

The chain carries TRBV6-2 or TRBV6-3 and TRBJ2-7; D gene ambiguous. V was clipped by 0 bases and J by 2 bases, with 8 bases between them. This CDR3 is 14 amino acids long. The germline V gene encodes CDR1 MNHEY and CDR2 SVGEGT. The CDR3 sequence is CASSYSRATYEQYF. CDR3 DNA sequence: TGTGCCAGCAGTTACTCCCGGGCGACCTACGAGCAGTACTTC.

The rearrangement links TRBV5-1 to TRBJ2-1; 8 bases match TRBD2. CDR3 length: 16 residues. Germline V gene sequence: CDR1 SGHRS, CDR2 YFSETQ. V lost 3 bases and J lost 0; bases outside the gene matches: 5. The CDR3 loop reads CASSWTSQSSYNEQFF. CDR3 in DNA: TGCGCCAGCAGCTGGACTAGCCAGAGCTCCTACAATGAGCAGTTCTTC.

This clonotype came up a few times. The V and J genes are TRBV7-2 and TRBJ2-7; 8 nucleotides line up with TRBD1. The CDR3 spans 15 residues. V shed 4 bases and J 3 bases; nucleotides not matched to a gene: 8. Germline-derived CDR1 and CDR2 are SGHTA and FQGNSA. CDR3: CASSSRDRSFYEQYF. CDR3 nucleotides: TGTGCCAGCAGCTCCCGGGACAGGAGCTTCTACGAGCAGTACTTC.

The rearrangement links TRBV20-1 to TRBJ2-7, with a possible D match to TRBD2 (6 bases). V lost 1 base to trimming and J lost 2 bases, with 12 bases between them. This CDR3 comprises 14 residues. Germline V gene lookup returns CDR1 DFQATT and CDR2 SNEGSKA (reference sequence). DNA of the CDR3: TGCAGTGCTAGAGGGCTGGACTACCCCTACGAGCAGTACTTC. Residues: CSARGLDYPYEQYF.

J is TRBJ2-5 and V is TRBV6-2 or TRBV6-3, with 9 nucleotides matching TRBD2. With 0 bases clipped from V and 3 bases from J, the junction kept 5 bases outside the gene matches. This CDR3 spans 16 amino acids. Germline CDR1 reads MNHEY; CDR2 reads SVGEGT. The CDR3 DNA follows: TGTGCCAGCAGTTACTCGAGGCGACTAGCGGAAGAGACCCAGTACTTC. The encoded protein is CASSYSRRLAEETQYF.

Many counts were recorded for this clonotype. The chain recombines TRBV7-9 with TRBJ2-1; D unresolved. Per germline, CDR1 SEHNR and CDR2 FQNEAQ (reference sequence). Trimming took 6 bases from V and 3 from J, leaving 6 bases between them. This CDR3 spans 12 amino acids. Written as DNA, the CDR3 is TGTGCCAGCAGAAGCATCTACAATGAGCAGTTCTTC. Amino acids: CASRSIYNEQFF.

The chain uses TRBV6-5 and TRBJ2-3; 8 positions match TRBD2. Losses at the gene ends were 3 bases for V and 1 base for J; bases not matched to a gene: 6. Germline CDR1 and CDR2: MNHEY and SVGAGI. The CDR3 has 16 amino acids. CDR3 bases: TGTGCCAGCAGTTATAGCGGGGCGGTAGGCACAGATACGCAGTATTTT. Its protein is CASSYSGAVGTDTQYF.

The V and J genes are TRBV10-3 and TRBJ2-1; the D is unclear. The CDR3 spans 16 residues. V was clipped by 2 bases and J by 2 bases, with 13 bases between them. Germline V gene sequence: CDR1 ENHRY, CDR2 SYGVKD. The CDR3 sequence is CAISEGNQVPYNEQFF. Here the CDR3 DNA reads TGTGCCATCAGTGAGGGGAATCAGGTCCCCTACAATGAGCAGTTCTTC.

This clonotype appeared many times. This chain connects TRBV7-9 to TRBJ1-3; 7 bases match TRBD1. The V segment lost 1 base and the J segment 0 bases; nucleotides outside the gene matches: 6. From germline, CDR1 is SEHNR and CDR2 FQNEAQ (reference sequence). The CDR3 sequence is 17 residues long. The CDR3 coding sequence is TGTGCCAGCAGCTTAGTAGGGGGCCGAAGCTCTGGAAACACCATATATTTT. The encoded protein is CASSLVGGRSSGNTIYF.

The rearrangement uses TRBV5-1 and TRBJ2-7; 11 nucleotides match TRBD2. Germline CDR1 and CDR2: SGHRS and YFSETQ. The V gene end was trimmed by 0 bases and the J gene end by 6 bases; junction bases not matched to a gene: 23. There are 21 residues in the CDR3. CDR3 coding DNA: TGCGCCAGCAGCTTGGAGGGACTTACTAGCGGGAGAGGAAGGGCCGGGGGCGAGCAGTACTTC. This codes for CASSLEGLTSGRGRAGGEQYF.

This clonotype was recorded at least ten times. The chain carries TRBV20-1 and TRBJ2-3; 8 bases map to TRBD2. Germline values: CDR1 DFQATT, CDR2 SNEGSKA (reference sequence). This CDR3 contains 13 residues. After removal of 5 bases from V and 7 bases from J, the junction contained 8 bases not matched to a gene. The CDR3 is CSAQNSGNNTQYF. The CDR3 DNA reads as TGCAGTGCTCAAAATAGCGGGAATAATACGCAGTATTTT.

The rearrangement joins TRBV3-1 to TRBJ1-5, with a possible D match to TRBD1 (6 bases). Deletions cut 0 bases from V and 2 bases from J, with 11 bases between. Germline V gene data show CDR1 as LGHDT and CDR2 as YNNKEL (reference sequence). CDR3 length equals 16 residues. The CDR3 DNA reads as TGTGCCAGCAGCCAAGAGTCCGGGGGCGGCAATCAGCCCCAGCATTTT. This encodes CASSQESGGGNQPQHF.

CDR3 residues: CASSMTGVILVKNIQYF. The CDR3 DNA reads as TGTGCCAGTAGTATGACAGGGGTCATCCTTGTCAAAAACATTCAGTACTTC. The V and J genes are TRBV19 and TRBJ2-4; 8 bases are a match to TRBD1. The V segment lost 3 bases and the J segment 3 bases; nucleotides outside the gene matches: 10. Germline loops: CDR1 LNHDA, CDR2 SQIVND (reference sequence). The CDR3 is 17 amino acids.

Many counts were recorded for this clonotype. The chain combines TRBV20-1 with TRBJ2-2; 14 positions match TRBD2. J was trimmed by 4 bases and V by 6 bases; bases with no gene match: 7. This CDR3 contains 16 residues. Germline CDR1 DFQATT, CDR2 SNEGSKA (reference sequence). The CDR3 is CSATPTSGRATGELFF. The CDR3 DNA reads TGCAGTGCAACACCGACTAGCGGGAGGGCCACCGGGGAGCTGTTTTTT.

The chain combines TRBV3-1 with TRBJ2-3; a possible D gene is TRBD2 (5 bases). This CDR3 spans 16 amino acids. CDR1 and CDR2 (germline): LGHDT, YNNKEL (reference sequence). Trimming removed 0 bases from V and 6 bases from J, with 16 bases in between. The CDR3 DNA reads TGTGCCAGCAGCCAAGACGGACCATCAGCGGTGGATACGCAGTATTTT. Residues: CASSQDGPSAVDTQYF.